This T cell receptor beta chain was identified during a study of shared clonotypes between healthy human individuals. Assay used: immunoSEQ multiplex PCR; TCRdb lists only in-frame clones, some missing. The sample consists of over 700,000 clones, about two thirds of them appearing once. The CDR3 covers 15 residues. The V gene lost 7 bases and the J gene lost 0 bases, with 15 bases spanning the gap. Germline V gene data show CDR1 as MDHEN and CDR2 as SYDVKM. A note on this clone: Its antigen is not known.

Notes on the study in general: A generally larger estimated richness was seen in naive subsets than in memory subsets.

J is TRBJ1-2 and V is TRBV28, with a tentative D call TRBD1 (6 bases). This clonotype originated in a woman between 25 and 40 years old in good health. The sequenced sample consisted of memory CD4+ T cells sorted from blood. The subset here: CD45RA-negative fraction. Here the CDR3 DNA reads TGTGCCAGCATCCTAGGAGGGGGAGCTAACTATGGCTACACCTTC. The encoded protein is CASILGGGANYGYTF.